A single sample gave rise to the 15 T cell receptor beta chains below, sequenced in a study of T-cell memory formation after mild COVID-19. TCRdb re-analysed the 5' RACE reads in MiXCR, keeping a single row per CDR3 protein. The sample consists of around 34,000 distinct CDR3 sequences, about 7.7% of them appearing once. The sample consisted of PBMCs or a T cell subset sorted from them (not recorded which). The receptors were sampled from a man aged 18 to 29 who had mild COVID-19 (a few samples of this study predate the infection). Cell type and time point are not known.

This clonotype has ten or more counts. The V gene is TRBV2, the J gene TRBJ2-2, with D tentatively TRBD1 (6 bases). The CDR3 loop spans 14 amino acids. Deletions cut 8 bases from V and 3 bases from J, with 13 bases between. Germline V lookup: CDR1 SNHLY, CDR2 FYNNEI. The chain's CDR3 is CASQGSVDTGELFF. CDR3 nucleotide sequence: TGTGCCAGCCAGGGGTCCGTCGACACCGGGGAGCTGTTTTTT.

This clonotype occurred many times. The chain links TRBV5-4 to TRBJ2-7; D is ambiguous. Germline V gene lookup returns CDR1 SGHNT and CDR2 YYREEE (reference sequence). This CDR3 has 15 amino acids. V lost 0 bases, J lost 2 bases, and 12 bases lay in between. CDR3 bases: TGTGCCAGCAGCTTGGGCCCCATAGAGACCTACGAGCAGTACGTC. Translated, it gives CASSLGPIETYEQYV.

This clonotype was counted ten times or more. V gene TRBV6-1 combines with J gene TRBJ2-1; 13 bases fit TRBD2. The V gene's germline CDR1 is MNHNS and CDR2 SASEGT. This CDR3 comprises 15 residues. V lost 6 bases, J lost 6 bases, and 5 bases stayed unmatched. In nucleotides, the CDR3 is TGTGCCAGCAGCCCTACTAGCGGGGGGGCCAATGAGCAGTTCTTC. It translates to CASSPTSGGANEQFF.

The table lists this clonotype with many counts. The V call is TRBV29-1, the J call TRBJ1-2; 8 nucleotides align to TRBD1. The CDR3 is made up of 13 amino acids. Germline V gene sequence: CDR1 SQVTM, CDR2 ANQGSEA. Trimming cost V 7 bases and J 4 bases; bases outside gene matches: 8. The CDR3 region has the DNA TGCAGCGCCCTGGACAGGGTAGGCTATGGCTACACCTTC. It specifies CSALDRVGYGYTF.

Many counts were recorded for this clonotype. The J gene is TRBJ1-2, the V gene TRBV4-3, with 10 bases identical to TRBD1. Germline CDR1 LGHNA, CDR2 YSLEER. Trimming removed 4 bases from V and 2 bases from J; junction bases left unmatched: 1. This CDR3 has 14 residues. The CDR3 nucleotides are TGCGCCAGCAGCCCGGGACAGGGGAACTATGGCTACACCTTC. Protein: CASSPGQGNYGYTF.

This clonotype occurred a few times. This chain joins TRBV5-1 and TRBJ2-1, with D possibly being TRBD1 or TRBD2 (5 bases each). There are 15 residues in the CDR3. Germline lookup yields CDR1 SGHRS and CDR2 YFSETQ. The germline V and J ends were trimmed by 0 bases and 6 bases, with 13 bases remaining between them. The CDR3 nucleotides read TGCGCCAGCAGCTTGGCGGGGCCGCAGCGCAATGAGCAGTTCTTC. It yields the protein CASSLAGPQRNEQFF.

The V gene is TRBV4-3, the J gene TRBJ1-1; no clear D gene. Germline CDR1 and CDR2: LGHNA and YSLEER. The CDR3 loop spans 17 amino acids. The V end lost 0 bases, the J end lost 1 base, and 15 bases lay between the germline ends. Here the CDR3 DNA reads TGCGCCAGCAGCCAAGATATAGGGCAGGTCAAGAACACTGAAGCTTTCTTT. Protein product: CASSQDIGQVKNTEAFF.

V gene TRBV29-1 combines with J gene TRBJ2-1; D unresolved. Germline lookup yields CDR1 SQVTM and CDR2 ANQGSEA. CDR3 length: 12 amino acids. With 3 bases removed from V and 3 bases from J, the gap between germline ends came to 6 bases. CDR3 region: CSVDLGYNEQFF. DNA of the CDR3: TGCAGCGTTGATCTCGGCTACAATGAGCAGTTCTTC.

This clonotype was counted ten times or more. This chain links TRBV4-3 with TRBJ2-6; D is uncertain. The CDR3 covers 14 residues. Germline V gene data show CDR1 as LGHNA and CDR2 as YSLEER. Trimming cost V 5 bases and J 0 bases, with 5 bases left between them. CDR3 DNA: TGCGCCAGCAGCGGGCTCTCTGGGGCCAACGTCCTGACTTTC. This sequence encodes CASSGLSGANVLTF.

This clonotype showed up many times. V gene TRBV4-3 combines with J gene TRBJ2-1; 9 bases are shared with TRBD2. J was trimmed by 4 bases and V by 0 bases; bases with no gene match: 4. The V gene's germline CDR1 is LGHNA and CDR2 YSLEER. This CDR3 spans 16 amino acids. As DNA, the CDR3 is TGCGCCAGCAGCCAAGATTCCGCGGGGGGGTACAATGAGCAGTTCTTC. Translated: CASSQDSAGGYNEQFF.

This clonotype has ten or more counts. This chain's CDR3 is CASSQDLARGVPDTQYF. DNA for the CDR3: TGCGCCAGCAGCCAAGATCTGGCCAGGGGGGTACCAGATACGCAGTATTTT. The V call is TRBV4-3, the J call TRBJ2-3, with D possibly being TRBD1 (7 bases). The CDR3 spans 17 residues. CDR1 and CDR2 (germline): LGHNA, YSLEER. Trimming shortened V by 0 bases and J by 4 bases, and 17 bases separated the two germline ends.

This clonotype was detected ten times or more. Here the CDR3 reads CAISESYRRISNQPQHF. The CDR3 DNA sequence: TGTGCCATCAGTGAGTCGTACAGGCGGATTTCCAATCAGCCCCAGCATTTT. The chain recombines TRBV10-3 with TRBJ1-5, with D possibly being TRBD1 (5 bases). Trimming took 0 bases from V and 3 from J, leaving 15 bases between them. This CDR3 is built from 17 residues. Germline lookup yields CDR1 ENHRY and CDR2 SYGVKD.

The rearrangement links TRBV19 to TRBJ1-2; 7 nucleotides match TRBD1. The CDR3 consists of 17 residues. The J segment lost 2 bases and the V segment lost 4 bases, leaving 13 bases of the junction unmatched. CDR1 LNHDA and CDR2 SQIVND come from the germline V gene (reference sequence). CDR3 DNA: TGTGCCAGTAGTACCCAGACAGGGCCGAATCAAAACTATGGCTACACCTTC. This encodes CASSTQTGPNQNYGYTF.

Many counts were recorded for this clonotype. The V and J genes are TRBV6-4 and TRBJ2-3; 10 bases are shared with TRBD1. The CDR3 totals 15 residues. With 3 bases clipped from V and 1 base from J, the junction kept 1 base outside the gene matches. Germline V CDR1 and CDR2: MRHNA, SNTAGT. In nucleotides, the CDR3 is TGTGCCAGCAGTGAGGGGACAGGGGGCACAGATACGCAGTATTTT. It translates to CASSEGTGGTDTQYF.

This clonotype showed up many times. V is TRBV20-1 and J is TRBJ2-1; 10 bases are a match to TRBD2. Germline CDR1 reads DFQATT; CDR2 reads SNEGSKA (reference sequence). J lost 4 bases, V lost 2 bases, and 5 bases had no gene match. The CDR3 has 15 residues. The CDR3 nucleotides read TGCAGTGCTAGACTAGCGGGGGTTTCGTACAATGAGCAGTTCTTC. Translation gives CSARLAGVSYNEQFF.